Below are 3 T cell receptor beta chains sequenced from a single sample in a study of T cells and Merkel cell carcinoma outcomes. Only in-frame clones appear in the TCRdb table, and some are missing; sequencing was by immunoSEQ multiplex PCR. The profile covers more than 12,000 clones, with roughly 92% appearing a single time and roughly 2% taken by the ten largest. The material sequenced was tumor tissue from Merkel cell carcinoma. The receptors were sampled from a human donor with Merkel cell carcinoma.

The rearrangement joins TRBV7-9 to TRBJ2-7, with D possibly TRBD1 on 5 matching bases. The germline gives CDR1 SEHNR, CDR2 FQNEAQ (reference sequence). The V gene lost 1 base and the J gene lost 1 base, with 14 bases spanning the gap. This CDR3 is 16 amino acids long. As DNA, the CDR3 is TGTGCCAGCAGCTTAGTAGGCAGGGAAGTATCCTACGAGCAGTACTTC. Translation: CASSLVGREVSYEQYF.

The chain combines TRBV7-3 with TRBJ2-5; D possibly matches TRBD1 or TRBD2 (5 bases each). The CDR3 spans 14 residues. V lost 5 bases and J lost 1, with 11 bases in between. Germline CDR1 and CDR2: SGHTA and FQGTGA. The CDR3 loop reads CASSQRGAQETQYF. The CDR3, as DNA: TGTGCCAGCAGCCAAAGAGGGGCCCAAGAGACCCAGTACTTC.

In its sample, this clone was seen once. One junction end disagrees with the germline gene, perhaps due to a read error. V is TRBV4-2 and J is TRBJ1-1, with 8 bases that match TRBD1. The germline V gene has CDR1 LGHNA and CDR2 YNFKEQ. The length of the CDR3 is 13 residues. CDR3 sequence: CASSQPTGGEAFF. DNA for the CDR3: TGTGCTAGCAGCCAGCCTACAGGGGGGGAAGCTTTCTTT.